Listed here are 29 T cell receptor beta chains from one sample, sequenced in a study of T cell responses to AZD1222 COVID-19 vaccine. Here immunoSEQ multiplex PCR was the method, and the copy in TCRdb shows in-frame clones only, minus some. The sample shows over 85,000 clones, around 84% of them seen only once. This specimen was peripheral blood, taken 28 days after the second AZD1222 dose. The receptor set was obtained from an adult who received the AZD1222 COVID-19 vaccine.

The chain has TRBV29-1 and TRBJ2-7; 7 bases are a match to TRBD1. The V gene's germline CDR1 is SQVTM and CDR2 ANQGSEA. Unmatched junction bases numbered 5, after V lost 4 bases and J lost 2 bases. The CDR3 has 13 residues. CDR3 amino acids: CSVVDRVTYEQYF. The CDR3 DNA follows: TGCAGCGTTGTCGACAGGGTAACCTACGAGCAGTACTTC.

The chain uses TRBV5-4 and TRBJ2-3; D perhaps matches TRBD1 (6 bases). The CDR3 totals 14 residues. Between the trimmed V and J ends, which lost 2 bases and 3 bases, there was a span of 10 bases. Germline values: CDR1 SGHNT, CDR2 YYREEE (reference sequence). The DNA of the CDR3 is TGTGCCAGCAGCTTCCCAGGGGCAACAGATACGCAGTATTTT. This sequence encodes CASSFPGATDTQYF. Full variable domain (outside the CDR3, taken from reference TRBV5-4 and TRBJ2-3): ETGVTQSPTHLIKTRGQQVTLRCSSQSGHNTVSWYQQALGQGPQFIFQYYREEENGRGNFPPRFSGLQFPNYSSELNVNALELDDSALYLCASSFPGATDTQYFGPGTRLTVL.

This chain links TRBV11-3 with TRBJ1-4; a possible D gene is TRBD1 (5 bases). Between the trimmed V and J ends, which lost 5 bases and 3 bases, there was a span of 10 bases. CDR1 and CDR2 from the germline V gene are SGHNT and YENEEA. This CDR3 is built from 14 residues. Here the CDR3 DNA reads TGTGCCAGCAGCACGGGGGTAGCTAATGAAAAACTGTTTTTT. It translates to CASSTGVANEKLFF.

V is TRBV7-2 and J is TRBJ1-1; D gene ambiguous. V lost 4 bases to trimming and J lost 1 base, with 7 bases between them. Germline V gives CDR1 SGHTA, CDR2 FQGNSA. The CDR3 runs to 13 residues. Written as DNA, the CDR3 is TGTGCCAGCAGCTCTAGAAGGAACACTGAAGCTTTCTTT. Encoded protein: CASSSRRNTEAFF.

The chain uses TRBV5-1 and TRBJ2-7; D is perhaps TRBD1 (7 bases). Germline CDR1 is SGHRS and CDR2 is YFSETQ. V lost 1 base, J lost 2 bases, and 13 bases lay in between. This CDR3 is built from 15 residues. CDR3 nucleotide sequence: TGCGCCAGCAGCTTGACGACAGGGAGGCCCTACGAGCAGTACTTC. Translating gives CASSLTTGRPYEQYF.

This clone is a singleton in its sample. CDR3 sequence: CASSYTRNTGELFF. Here the CDR3 DNA reads TGTGCCAGCAGTTATACACGGAACACCGGGGAGCTGTTTTTT. The chain links TRBV2 to TRBJ2-2; the D is unclear. This CDR3 is built from 14 residues. Germline V gives CDR1 SNHLY, CDR2 FYNNEI. Deletions cut 5 bases from V and 1 base from J, with 8 bases between.

The genes are TRBV4-2 and TRBJ2-3; D unresolved. The CDR3 has 17 amino acids. CDR1 is LGHNA and CDR2 is YNFKEQ in the germline V gene. V lost 1 base to trimming and J lost 5 bases, with 19 bases between them. CDR3 sequence reads: CASSQASNWSPGDTQYF. The CDR3 nucleotides read TGTGCCAGCAGCCAAGCAAGCAATTGGTCCCCTGGAGATACGCAGTATTTT.

This clone was seen a few times. The rearrangement joins TRBV21-1 to TRBJ2-3; the table calls TRBD2, which could not be checked here. TRBV21-1 is a recognized pseudogene. CDR3 size: 15 residues. CDR3 coding DNA: TGTGCCAGCACCAGATTAGCGGGAGGAGTAGATACGCAGTATTTT. Residues: CASTRLAGGVDTQYF.

The chain joins TRBV7-9 to TRBJ1-2; D gene unclear. This CDR3 is built from 14 residues. With 1 base removed from V and 5 bases from J, the gap between germline ends came to 11 bases. Germline V gives CDR1 SEHNR, CDR2 FQNEAQ (reference sequence). CDR3 amino acids: CASSLDHGIYGYTF. DNA for the CDR3: TGTGCCAGCAGCTTAGATCACGGGATATATGGCTACACCTTC.

The V gene is TRBV25-1, the J gene TRBJ1-4; D not certain. CDR1 is MGHDK, CDR2 SYGVNS, per germline. The CDR3 is 15 amino acids. V was cut by 1 base and J by 7 bases, with 13 bases left in between. The chain's CDR3 is CASSESWGEGEKLFF. In DNA, the CDR3 is TGTGCCAGCAGTGAATCATGGGGAGAGGGTGAAAAACTGTTTTTT.

This clone has a handful of counts. The CDR3: CASSPFRDGPLYGYTF. CDR3 nucleotide sequence: TGTGCCAGCAGCCCGTTCCGGGACGGACCACTCTATGGCTACACCTTC. J is TRBJ1-2 and V is TRBV3-1 (or the pseudogene TRBV3-2); maybe TRBD1 (5 bases). Germline V lookup: CDR1 LGHDT, CDR2 YNNKEL (reference sequence). This CDR3 contains 16 residues. The V gene lost 4 bases and the J gene lost 4 bases, with 19 bases spanning the gap.

This chain links TRBV28 with TRBJ1-4; 10 bases agree with TRBD1. This CDR3 is built from 15 residues. V shed 4 bases, J shed 2 bases, and the junction held 1 base outside the gene matches. CDR1 is MDHEN, CDR2 SYDVKM, per germline. The CDR3, as DNA: TGTGCCAGCAGTTCGGGACAGGGGACTAATGAAAAACTGTTTTTT. Amino acid sequence: CASSSGQGTNEKLFF.

This rearrangement joins TRBV19 to TRBJ2-7; 11 nucleotides align to TRBD1. The CDR3 contains 15 residues. Unmatched junction bases numbered 5, after V lost 4 bases and J lost 3 bases. Germline CDR1 LNHDA, CDR2 SQIVND (reference sequence). The CDR3 reads CASSSPGTGGYEQYF. CDR3 nucleotide sequence: TGTGCCAGTAGTAGCCCCGGGACAGGGGGCTACGAGCAGTACTTC.

The CDR3 DNA follows: TGTGCCAGCAGCTTATTTGGGACAGGGGTGGACAATGAGCAGTTCTTC. This gives the protein CASSLFGTGVDNEQFF. V and J are TRBV7-9 and TRBJ2-1; 10 positions agree with TRBD1. Germline assignment: CDR1 SEHNR and CDR2 FQNEAQ (reference sequence). V lost 2 bases, J lost 5 bases, and 6 bases stayed unmatched. The CDR3 is made up of 16 amino acids. Supplemented by reference TRBV7-9 and TRBJ2-1, the full variable domain reads DTGVSQNPRHKITKRGQNVTFRCDPISEHNRLYWYRQTLGQGPEFLTYFQNEAQLEKSRLLSDRFSAERPKGSFSTLEIQRTEQGDSAMYLCASSLFGTGVDNEQFFGPGTRLTVL.

The chain employs TRBV5-4 and TRBJ1-1; D ambiguous. The CDR3 contains 15 residues. The ends were cut back, 0 bases at V and 4 bases at J, with 13 bases in the middle. In germline, CDR1 is SGHNT, CDR2 YYREEE (reference sequence). DNA of the CDR3: TGTGCCAGCAGCTTGGATGCCGGGGTGGGCACTGAAGCTTTCTTT. Protein product: CASSLDAGVGTEAFF. Full variable domain (outside the CDR3, taken from reference TRBV5-4 and TRBJ1-1): ETGVTQSPTHLIKTRGQQVTLRCSSQSGHNTVSWYQQALGQGPQFIFQYYREEENGRGNFPPRFSGLQFPNYSSELNVNALELDDSALYLCASSLDAGVGTEAFFGQGTRLTVV.

CDR3 protein: CASSEGGASTTATQYF. The CDR3 bases are TGCGCCAGCAGTGAGGGGGGAGCCTCCACAACGGCGACCCAGTACTTC. This chain links TRBV10-1 with TRBJ2-5; D could derive from TRBD1 or TRBD2 (5 bases each). This CDR3 contains 16 residues. Trimming pared 2 bases from V and 7 bases from J, leaving 20 bases between. CDR1 WNHNN and CDR2 SYGVQD come from the germline V gene (reference sequence).

CDR3 amino acids: CASSHRVSTYVTQYF. The CDR3 nucleotides read TGTGCCAGCAGCCACAGGGTCTCGACTTATGTGACCCAGTACTTC. J is TRBJ2-5 and V is TRBV6-1, with D possibly being TRBD1 (6 bases). Looked up from germline, CDR1 is MNHNS and CDR2 is SASEGT. Trimming removed 6 bases at V and 7 bases at J, with 21 bases between. The CDR3 extends over 15 amino acids.

The rearrangement uses TRBV4-3 and TRBJ2-5, with D hard to call. Germline values: CDR1 LGHNA, CDR2 YSLEER. This CDR3 region has 14 residues. V was shortened by 1 base and J by 3 bases, with 9 bases between the two germline ends. DNA for the CDR3: TGCGCCAGCAGCCAAGTTGGTACGGAAGAGACCCAGTACTTC. Residues: CASSQVGTEETQYF.

The chain is built from TRBV4-1 and TRBJ2-2; D is unclear. The germline gives CDR1 MGHRA, CDR2 YSYEKL. CDR3 length equals 15 residues. The V end was cut by 1 base, the J end by 5 bases, with 11 bases between. CDR3 bases: TGCGCCAGCAGCCAAGGTTCCAGTAAGACCGGGGAGCTGTTTTTT. It codes for CASSQGSSKTGELFF.

V is TRBV18 and J is TRBJ2-4; 7 bases fit TRBD1. In germline, CDR1 is KGHSH, CDR2 LQKENI. The CDR3 consists of 19 residues. The V and J ends lost 6 bases and 0 bases, in that order; junction bases with no gene match: 17. CDR3 loop: CASSPLRTGESLAKNIQYF. The CDR3 DNA reads TGTGCCAGCTCCCCCCTAAGGACAGGAGAAAGTCTAGCCAAAAACATTCAGTACTTC.

V and J are TRBV4-1 and TRBJ2-1; 7 nucleotides match TRBD2. This CDR3 is built from 15 residues. The V gene end was trimmed by 4 bases and the J gene end by 12 bases; junction bases not matched to a gene: 15. Germline CDR1 and CDR2: MGHRA and YSYEKL. Written as DNA, the CDR3 is TGCGCCAGCAGCCCAACTAGCGCAACACAGTTTAGGCAGTTCTTC. It yields the protein CASSPTSATQFRQFF.

V usage is TRBV11-1 and J usage is TRBJ1-1; a weak D match, TRBD1 (5 bases). V was clipped by 5 bases and J by 6 bases, with 13 bases between them. The CDR3 runs 13 residues. The germline V gene encodes CDR1 SGHAT and CDR2 FQDESV (reference sequence). The CDR3 reads CASSPLLGAEAFF. The CDR3 DNA reads TGTGCCAGCAGCCCCCTTTTAGGGGCTGAAGCTTTCTTT.

V usage is TRBV5-1 and J usage is TRBJ1-4, with TRBD1 as a possible D gene (6 bases). Trimming pared 3 bases from V and 6 bases from J, leaving 15 bases between. Per the germline V gene, CDR1 is SGHRS and CDR2 is YFSETQ. The CDR3 loop spans 15 amino acids. The CDR3 region is CASSSGQGTHEKLFF. The CDR3 DNA sequence: TGCGCCAGCAGCTCGGGGCAGGGGACCCATGAAAAACTGTTTTTT.

The chain couples TRBV7-2 to TRBJ2-5; 9 bases match TRBD1. The CDR3 runs to 16 residues. The V segment lost 5 bases and the J segment 5 bases; nucleotides outside the gene matches: 12. Germline V lookup: CDR1 SGHTA, CDR2 FQGNSA. In nucleotides, the CDR3 is TGTGCCAGCAGCGGGGGCTGGGACAGGGCGAGGGAGACCCAGTACTTC. This gives the protein CASSGGWDRARETQYF.

This chain links TRBV5-1 with TRBJ1-2; D gene uncertain. V was cut by 5 bases and J by 0 bases, with 5 bases left in between. CDR3 length: 12 residues. Germline V gene lookup returns CDR1 SGHRS and CDR2 YFSETQ. CDR3 sequence: CASSKANYGYTF. CDR3 sequence (DNA): TGCGCCAGCAGTAAGGCTAACTATGGCTACACCTTC.

The CDR3 DNA follows: TGTGCCAGCAGTGAAGTGGCAGGGTATAGCAATCAGCCCCAGCATTTT. This sequence encodes CASSEVAGYSNQPQHF. V usage is TRBV6-1 and J usage is TRBJ1-5; D possibly corresponds to TRBD1 (5 bases). Between the trimmed V and J ends, which lost 1 base and 0 bases, there was a span of 10 bases. Germline assignment: CDR1 MNHNS and CDR2 SASEGT. The CDR3 covers 16 residues.

The CDR3 spells CAITGQGENTEAFF. CDR3 DNA: TGTGCCATCACCGGACAGGGGGAGAACACTGAAGCTTTCTTT. This sequence joins TRBV10-3 and TRBJ1-1, with TRBD1 matching over 10 bases. Germline V gene data show CDR1 as ENHRY and CDR2 as SYGVKD. The CDR3 is made up of 14 amino acids. Losses at the gene ends were 7 bases for V and 1 base for J; bases not matched to a gene: 3.

This clone has only a few counts. V usage is TRBV12-3 or TRBV12-4 and J usage is TRBJ1-2, with 11 bases identical to TRBD1. CDR3 length: 13 amino acids. The V segment lost 6 bases and the J segment 6 bases; nucleotides outside the gene matches: 3. The DNA of the CDR3 is TGTGCCAGCAGCCGGGACAGGGGGAATGGCTACACCTTC. It translates to CASSRDRGNGYTF.

The chain joins TRBV5-1 to TRBJ1-1; D uncertain. V shed 4 bases and J shed 4 bases, with 14 bases lying between them. CDR1 SGHRS and CDR2 YFSETQ come from the germline V gene. This CDR3 is 14 amino acids long. The CDR3 DNA is TGCGCCAGCAGCACGTCGGGGTCGGGCACTGAAGCTTTCTTT. This gives the protein CASSTSGSGTEAFF. The full variable domain, with the rest looked up from reference TRBV5-1 and TRBJ1-1, is KAGVTQTPRYLIKTRGQQVTLSCSPISGHRSVSWYQQTPGQGLQFLFEYFSETQRNKGNFPGRFSGRQFSNSRSEMNVSTLELGDSALYLCASSTSGSGTEAFFGQGTRLTVV.